The 26 T cell receptor beta chains below all came from one sample that was sequenced in a study of Ad26.COV2.S vaccination and SARS-CoV-2 variants. Profiling relied on immunoSEQ multiplex PCR, and the TCRdb table lists in-frame clones only, not all of them. The table includes around 170,000 clones, roughly 85% detected once. This specimen consisted of peripheral blood, obtained after recovery from COVID-19. The receptors originated from a human donor who had recovered from COVID-19.

This chain joins TRBV12-3 or TRBV12-4 and TRBJ1-2; D is unresolved. The ends were cut back, 1 base at V and 8 bases at J, with 5 bases in the middle. This CDR3 is built from 11 residues. In nucleotides, the CDR3 is TGTGCCAGCAGTTTAGGGTTAGGCTACACCTTC. Its protein is CASSLGLGYTF.

The V gene is TRBV7-9, the J gene TRBJ2-1; D remains unclear. CDR3 length: 15 residues. Deletions cut 7 bases from V and 0 bases from J, with 13 bases between. CDR1 and CDR2 (germline): SEHNR, FQNEAQ (reference sequence). CDR3 in amino acids: CASNNIPSSYNEQFF. The CDR3 DNA reads TGTGCCAGCAACAATATCCCGAGCTCCTACAATGAGCAGTTCTTC.

The chain recombines TRBV20-1 with TRBJ2-3; 14 bases fit TRBD2. The CDR3 length is 18 residues. V trimming: 3 bases; J trimming: 3 bases; junction bases outside the gene matches: 11. Germline V gives CDR1 DFQATT, CDR2 SNEGSKA (reference sequence). The chain's CDR3 is CSASRLIGTSGRTDTQYF. CDR3 nucleotides: TGCAGTGCTAGTAGATTAATCGGGACTAGCGGGAGAACAGATACGCAGTATTTT.

The chain is built from TRBV7-9 and TRBJ2-2; the D gene could be TRBD1 or TRBD2 (5 bases each). The CDR3 consists of 19 residues. V shed 0 bases and J shed 3 bases, with 20 bases lying between them. Germline CDR1 is SEHNR and CDR2 is FQNEAQ (reference sequence). CDR3 region: CASSLAPGTGRVDTGELFF. Written as DNA, the CDR3 is TGTGCCAGCAGCTTAGCCCCCGGGACCGGCCGCGTTGACACCGGGGAGCTGTTTTTT.

In the case of this clone: Other DNA sequences from this sample encode an identical CDR3 as well. The chain uses TRBV5-5 and TRBJ1-1; D uncertain. This CDR3 has 14 residues. Germline-derived CDR1 and CDR2 are SGHKS and YYEKEE (reference sequence). V lost 1 base, J lost 1 base, and 8 bases lay in between. The CDR3 sequence is CASSLSGGNTEAFF. CDR3 DNA sequence: TGTGCCAGCAGCTTGAGCGGCGGGAACACTGAAGCTTTCTTT.

The rearrangement joins TRBV5-6 to TRBJ2-7; D not certain. Germline-derived CDR1 and CDR2 are SGHDT and YYEEEE. The CDR3 totals 13 residues. Trimming removed 1 base from V and 7 bases from J, with 12 bases in between. The CDR3 DNA is TGTGCCAGCAGCTTGAGCCGAAGAGAAGAGCAGTACTTC. Translation: CASSLSRREEQYF.

This clone has a handful of counts. The same CDR3 also results from other DNA sequences found in this sample. CDR3 amino acids: CASDRGNTGELFF. The CDR3 DNA sequence: TGTGCCAGCGACAGGGGGAACACCGGGGAGCTGTTTTTT. This chain joins TRBV6-5 and TRBJ2-2; 8 bases fit TRBD1. The CDR3 consists of 13 residues. Germline V gene data show CDR1 as MNHEY and CDR2 as SVGAGI. The V and J ends lost 8 bases and 1 base, in that order; junction bases with no gene match: 0.

V and J are TRBV30 and TRBJ2-3; D is perhaps TRBD2 (5 bases). CDR1 GTSNPN and CDR2 SVGIG come from the germline V gene (reference sequence). Trimming pared 1 base from V and 1 base from J, leaving 9 bases between. The CDR3 contains 14 residues. The CDR3 is CAWSEAGRTDTQYF. The CDR3 bases are TGTGCCTGGAGTGAGGCGGGCCGCACAGATACGCAGTATTTT.

The rearrangement uses TRBV10-3 and TRBJ1-2; TRBD1 is a possible D gene (5 bases). V was shortened by 0 bases and J by 3 bases, with 8 bases between the two germline ends. The CDR3 is made up of 14 amino acids. Germline V lookup: CDR1 ENHRY, CDR2 SYGVKD. The chain's CDR3 is CAISESQGYYGYTF. CDR3 DNA: TGTGCCATCAGTGAGTCTCAGGGTTACTATGGCTACACCTTC.

CDR3 sequence reads: CASSVVASGSKYEQYF. The CDR3 nucleotides read TGTGCCAGCAGCGTAGTGGCTAGCGGGAGCAAATACGAGCAGTACTTC. The chain joins TRBV9 to TRBJ2-7, with TRBD2 matching over 10 bases. The length of the CDR3 is 16 residues. Germline values: CDR1 SGDLS, CDR2 YYNGEE. V trimming: 0 bases; J trimming: 4 bases; junction bases outside the gene matches: 7.

A single count supports this clone. The chain carries TRBV5-1 and TRBJ2-7; D is undetermined. Trimming removed 3 bases at V and 0 bases at J, with 1 base between. Germline CDR1 is SGHRS and CDR2 is YFSETQ. This CDR3 comprises 11 residues. The CDR3 is CASSYSYEQYF. CDR3 nucleotide sequence: TGCGCCAGCAGCTACTCCTACGAGCAGTACTTC.

This chain links TRBV4-1 with TRBJ2-7; 12 bases map to TRBD2. With 0 bases clipped from V and 3 bases from J, the junction kept 3 bases outside the gene matches. The CDR3 is made up of 16 amino acids. CDR1 and CDR2 (germline): MGHRA, YSYEKL. Here the CDR3 reads CASSQDETSGSYEQYF. The CDR3 DNA is TGCGCCAGCAGCCAAGATGAGACTAGCGGGAGCTACGAGCAGTACTTC.

This chain links TRBV11-2 with TRBJ2-1; 13 bases agree with TRBD2. The ends lost 2 bases at V and 6 bases at J; junction bases unmatched: 10. The CDR3 spans 18 residues. CDR1 SGHAT and CDR2 FQNNGV come from the germline V gene. This CDR3 is CASSLITLAGGPLNEQFF. The DNA of the CDR3 is TGTGCCAGCAGCTTAATCACACTAGCGGGAGGGCCGCTCAATGAGCAGTTCTTC.

The sample holds a few counts of this clone. The chain carries TRBV6-5 and TRBJ2-7, with D perhaps TRBD1 (5 bases). This CDR3 spans 14 amino acids. V lost 6 bases and J 7 bases, leaving 19 bases between the germline ends. Germline CDR1 reads MNHEY; CDR2 reads SVGAGI. The chain's CDR3 is CASSPQGTTEEQYF. In nucleotides, the CDR3 is TGTGCCAGCAGCCCCCAGGGAACTACGGAAGAGCAGTACTTC.

CDR3 sequence reads: CASSLVGGNTEAFF. The CDR3 DNA sequence: TGTGCCAGCAGCTTAGTCGGCGGGAACACTGAAGCTTTCTTT. This chain connects TRBV7-2 to TRBJ1-1; D ambiguous. Looked up from germline, CDR1 is SGHTA and CDR2 is FQGNSA. This CDR3 comprises 14 residues. V shed 1 base and J shed 1 base, with 7 bases lying between them. The full variable domain, rest sourced from reference TRBV7-2 and TRBJ1-1, is GAGVSQSPSNKVTEKGKDVELRCDPISGHTALYWYRQSLGQGLEFLIYFQGNSAPDKSGLPSDRFSAERTGGSVSTLTIQRTQQEDSAVYLCASSLVGGNTEAFFGQGTRLTVV.

The chain couples TRBV9 to TRBJ2-6, with TRBD1 identical over 9 bases. The CDR3 is 19 amino acids. V lost 6 bases and J lost 2; bases outside the gene matches: 15. The germline gives CDR1 SGDLS, CDR2 YYNGEE. CDR3 DNA: TGTGCCAGCATGGGGCCCGGGGGACAGGGCGAAGCTGGGGCCAACGTCCTGACTTTC. Translation: CASMGPGGQGEAGANVLTF.

The table lists this clone with a count of one. The rearrangement joins TRBV27 to TRBJ2-4; weak D call: TRBD2 (6 bases). CDR3 size: 17 residues. Trimming stripped 6 bases from V and 8 bases from J, with 26 bases between. Looked up from germline, CDR1 is MNHEY and CDR2 is SMNVEV (reference sequence). The CDR3 here is CASRSPPGQGRGDIQYF. CDR3 DNA: TGTGCCAGCAGATCACCCCCGGGTCAAGGGCGCGGGGACATTCAGTACTTC.

This clone was observed a single time. The V and J genes are TRBV28 and TRBJ1-2; TRBD1 matches 8 bases. CDR3 length: 13 residues. Germline V gene sequence: CDR1 MDHEN, CDR2 SYDVKM. The V gene end was trimmed by 7 bases and the J gene end by 3 bases; junction bases not matched to a gene: 4. The CDR3 coding sequence is TGTGCCAGCAACTCAGGGGGCCACTATGGCTACACCTTC. Amino acid sequence: CASNSGGHYGYTF.

This chain connects TRBV6-5 to TRBJ2-1; D is possibly TRBD1 or TRBD2 (5 bases each). The CDR3 runs 13 residues. Germline CDR1 reads MNHEY; CDR2 reads SVGAGI. V was pared by 2 bases and J by 5 bases, with 7 bases between. DNA for the CDR3: TGTGCCAGCAGTTACGGGGGTCACAATGAGCAGTTCTTC. Its translation: CASSYGGHNEQFF.

The gene calls are TRBV19 and TRBJ1-2; D is ambiguous. This CDR3 has 15 residues. V was trimmed by 0 bases and J by 2 bases, leaving 10 bases between them. Germline assignment: CDR1 LNHDA and CDR2 SQIVND (reference sequence). The CDR3 nucleotides read TGTGCCAGTAGTATAGATGAATGGGAGAACTATGGCTACACCTTC. The encoded protein is CASSIDEWENYGYTF. Full variable domain (rest looked up from reference TRBV19 and TRBJ1-2): DGGITQSPKYLFRKEGQNVTLSCEQNLNHDAMYWYRQDPGQGLRLIYYSQIVNDFQKGDIAEGYSVSREKKESFPLTVTSAQKNPTAFYLCASSIDEWENYGYTFGSGTRLTVV.

This clone was seen ten or more times. The gene calls are TRBV10-2 and TRBJ1-1, with TRBD1 matching over 9 bases. The CDR3 has 13 amino acids. Trimming cost V 7 bases and J 7 bases; bases outside gene matches: 7. The germline gives CDR1 WSHSY, CDR2 SAAADI. In DNA form, the CDR3 reads TGCGCCAGCATTACAGGGGGCCTTGATGAAGCTTTCTTT. Encoded protein: CASITGGLDEAFF.

The rearrangement uses TRBV2 and TRBJ2-1; D perhaps matches TRBD1 (6 bases). The germline V gene has CDR1 SNHLY and CDR2 FYNNEI. The CDR3 is 13 amino acids. The ends were cut back, 9 bases at V and 1 base at J, with 10 bases in the middle. CDR3 in DNA: TGTGCCAGAAACAGGGAGTCCTACAATGAGCAGTTCTTC. Amino acid sequence: CARNRESYNEQFF.

The chain combines TRBV7-9 with TRBJ2-2; 12 bases are shared with TRBD1. J was trimmed by 8 bases and V by 4 bases; bases with no gene match: 8. CDR3 length: 16 residues. Per the germline V gene, CDR1 is SEHNR and CDR2 is FQNEAQ (reference sequence). CDR3 residues: CASSSRDRGPRGELFF. The CDR3 bases are TGTGCCAGCAGCTCCCGGGACAGGGGGCCCCGGGGGGAGCTGTTTTTT.

The chain has TRBV28 and TRBJ1-2; 9 positions match TRBD1. Germline CDR1 and CDR2: MDHEN and SYDVKM. This CDR3 has 14 amino acids. With V trimmed by 3 bases and J by 4 bases, 3 bases remained unmatched. The CDR3 bases are TGTGCCAGCAGTTTCGGGACAGGGATCTATGGCTACACCTTC. Its translation: CASSFGTGIYGYTF.

V is TRBV2 and J is TRBJ1-1; D is ambiguous. V was trimmed by 6 bases and J by 4 bases, leaving 18 bases between them. The CDR3 runs to 15 residues. Per germline, CDR1 SNHLY and CDR2 FYNNEI. DNA of the CDR3: TGTGCCAGCAGGGACGTGGGGTATGGTGGCACTGAAGCTTTCTTT. It codes for CASRDVGYGGTEAFF.

The rearrangement links TRBV7-8 to TRBJ2-1; D perhaps matches TRBD1 (6 bases). Germline-derived CDR1 and CDR2 are SGHVS and FQNEAQ. The ends were cut back, 1 base at V and 5 bases at J, with 9 bases in the middle. There are 14 residues in the CDR3. The CDR3 coding sequence is TGTGCCAGCAGCTTAGGGACAGCTAACAATGAGCAGTTCTTC. Translated, it gives CASSLGTANNEQFF.